A selection of T cell receptor beta chains follows, all from one sample in a study of cytomegalovirus exposure and HLA in healthy donors. Assay used: immunoSEQ multiplex PCR; TCRdb lists only in-frame clones, some missing. The table has around 100,000 clones, 81% seen once. Sequenced material: PBMCs. Every receptor here comes from a woman between 70 and 85 years old in good health and CMV-seropositive. CDR3s include the opening cysteine and the closing phenylalanine or tryptophan. A D gene is named only where the DNA matches it firmly. Part of the rows lack a size; the others show once, few, many or a class for expanded clones.

TRBD2	NA	TRBV7-8	TRBJ2-3	CASSFVAGGTARDTQYF	TGTGCCAGCAGCTTTGTAGCGGGAGGGACCGCACGAGATACGCAGTATTTT
TRBD2	NA	TRBV19	TRBJ2-7	CASSSRGLGYEQYF	TGTGCCAGTAGTAGCCGGGGACTAGGTTACGAGCAGTACTTC
TRBD1	NA	TRBV5-1	TRBJ2-7	CASSLRASLGQGLPYEQYF	TGCGCCAGCAGCTTGAGAGCCTCCTTAGGACAGGGGTTACCCTACGAGCAGTACTTC
TRBD1	once	TRBV30	TRBJ1-5	CAWSVNRGIKSNQPQHF	TGTGCCTGGAGTGTTAACAGGGGGATAAAGAGCAATCAGCCCCAGCATTTT
TRBD1	NA	TRBV28	TRBJ1-1	CASREVNRGLNTEAFF	TGTGCCAGCAGAGAAGTCAACAGGGGTCTGAACACTGAAGCTTTCTTT
TRBD1	NA	TRBV5-1	TRBJ2-7	CASRGQNLNYEQYF	TGCGCCAGCCGGGGACAGAACCTAAACTACGAGCAGTACTTC
NA	NA	TRBV5-1	TRBJ2-7	CASSRPLDSRGDEQYF	TGCGCCAGCAGCCGACCTCTAGATTCCCGAGGAGACGAGCAGTACTTC
TRBD2	NA	TRBV5-1	TRBJ2-2	CASSLYPRTSGATGELFF	TGCGCCAGCAGCTTATACCCCCGGACTAGCGGGGCCACCGGGGAGCTGTTTTTT
NA	NA	TRBV6-5	TRBJ2-6	CASSYRGSGANVLTF	TGTGCCAGCAGTTACCGAGGCTCTGGGGCCAACGTCCTGACTTTC
NA	NA	TRBV14	TRBJ1-2	CASSQGPWEQGINYGYTF	TGTGCCAGCAGCCAAGGTCCCTGGGAGCAGGGGATAAACTATGGCTACACCTTC
TRBD1	NA	TRBV7-2	TRBJ2-2	CASSPRVRGTGGAGELFF	TGTGCCAGCAGCCCCCGCGTCCGGGGGACAGGGGGGGCCGGGGAGCTGTTTTTT
TRBD2	NA	TRBV27	TRBJ2-1	CASSPWTSGSHEQFF	TGTGCCAGCAGTCCGTGGACTAGCGGGAGTCATGAGCAGTTCTTC
TRBD1	once	TRBV13	TRBJ1-4	CASTGTGVREKLFF	TGTGCCAGCACTGGGACAGGGGTGAGGGAAAAACTGTTTTTT
TRBD1	NA	TRBV6-6	TRBJ1-1	CASSRQGQNTEAFF	TGTGCCAGCAGCCGACAGGGACAGAACACTGAAGCTTTCTTT
TRBD1	NA	TRBV9	TRBJ1-1	CASSPNRASDRENPEAFF	TGTGCCAGCAGCCCTAATCGGGCGTCGGACAGGGAGAATCCTGAAGCTTTCTTT
NA	few	TRBV6-5	TRBJ1-1	CASSSAQTGNTEAFF	TGTGCCAGCAGTTCCGCCCAAACAGGGAACACTGAAGCTTTCTTT
NA	once	TRBV19	TRBJ1-5	CASSMRQPNQPQHF	TGTGCCAGTAGTATGAGGCAGCCCAATCAGCCCCAGCATTTT
NA	NA	TRBV7-2	TRBJ2-1	CASSTTLQGTEQFF	TGTGCCAGCAGCACTACCCTTCAGGGGACTGAGCAGTTCTTC
TRBD2	NA	TRBV5-6	TRBJ2-5	CASSLGGRAVETQYF	TGTGCCAGCAGCTTGGGCGGGAGGGCCGTGGAGACCCAGTACTTC
NA	NA	TRBV21-1	TRBJ1-2	CASSKRVDRGDYGYTF	TGTGCCAGCAGCAAAAGGGTAGACAGGGGGGACTATGGCTACACCTTC
TRBD1	NA	TRBV19	TRBJ2-1	CASSIGGTGRTYNEQFF	TGTGCCAGTAGTATAGGTGGGACAGGTAGAACCTACAATGAGCAGTTCTTC
TRBD1	NA	TRBV4-2	TRBJ1-1	CASSRGQGSTEAFF	TGTGCCAGCAGCCGGGGACAGGGATCGACTGAAGCTTTCTTT
NA	few	TRBV5-1	TRBJ2-5	CASSYGTLQETQYF	TGCGCCAGCAGCTACGGGACTCTTCAAGAGACCCAGTACTTC
TRBD1	NA	TRBV7-3	TRBJ2-1	CASSLDRASINEQFF	TGTGCCAGCAGCTTAGACAGGGCCTCGATTAATGAGCAGTTCTTC
NA	NA	TRBV29-1	TRBJ1-2	CSGTTVLTGGYTF	TGCAGCGGTACCACCGTCCTGACGGGAGGCTACACCTTC
NA	NA	TRBV29-1	TRBJ1-5	CSVGQGNQPQHF	TGCAGCGTTGGACAGGGCAATCAGCCCCAGCATTTT
TRBD2	NA	TRBV5-4	TRBJ2-3	CASSQSRLAGGGGTDTQYF	TGTGCCAGCAGCCAGTCTCGACTAGCGGGAGGGGGGGGCACAGATACGCAGTATTTT
NA	once	TRBV2	TRBJ2-3	CASRVAGFGDTQYF	TGTGCCAGCCGGGTCGCGGGGTTTGGAGATACGCAGTATTTT
TRBD2	NA	TRBV7-7	TRBJ2-5	CASSAGTIDQETQYF	TGTGCTAGCAGCGCCGGGACTATAGACCAAGAGACCCAGTACTTC
NA	few	TRBV6-1	TRBJ1-1	CASTPPGYTEAFF	TGTGCCAGCACCCCTCCGGGATACACTGAAGCTTTCTTT
TRBD1	NA	TRBV7-9	TRBJ1-1	CASSLMGQGTEAFF	TGTGCCAGCAGCTTAATGGGACAGGGGACTGAAGCTTTCTTT
NA	NA	TRBV5-1	TRBJ2-2	CASSVEHPNTGELFF	TGCGCCAGCAGCGTGGAACACCCGAACACCGGGGAGCTGTTTTTT
TRBD1	NA	TRBV7-2	TRBJ2-2	CASSPGQRTGELFF	TGTGCCAGCAGCCCGGGACAGAGGACCGGGGAGCTGTTTTTT
TRBD1	few	TRBV5-4	TRBJ1-1	CASSLTGVNTEAFF	TGTGCCAGCAGCTTGACAGGGGTGAACACTGAAGCTTTCTTT
TRBD1	NA	TRBV4-1	TRBJ2-1	CASSQSQGQGSNEQFF	TGCGCCAGCAGCCAGTCACAGGGACAGGGATCCAATGAGCAGTTCTTC
TRBD2	NA	TRBV19	TRBJ2-7	CASKFGGSRHEQYF	TGTGCCAGTAAGTTCGGGGGGAGTAGGCACGAGCAGTACTTC
NA	NA	TRBV18	TRBJ1-2	CASSPGGADYGYTF	TGTGCCAGCTCACCTGGGGGCGCGGACTATGGCTACACCTTC
TRBD2	NA	TRBV7-2	TRBJ2-7	CASSPGTSGRDKQYF	TGTGCCAGCAGCCCCGGGACTAGCGGGAGGGATAAGCAGTACTTC
TRBD1	NA	TRBV10-3	TRBJ2-1	CAISGGAGGYGEQFF	TGTGCCATCTCCGGTGGGGCAGGGGGCTACGGTGAGCAGTTCTTC
NA	few	TRBV4-3	TRBJ1-3	CASSQDPGQGGNTIYF	TGCGCCAGCAGCCAAGACCCAGGGCAGGGTGGAAACACCATATATTTT
TRBD1	NA	TRBV5-1	TRBJ1-4	CASSSGQGTNEKLFF	TGCGCCAGCAGCTCGGGACAGGGAACTAATGAAAAACTGTTTTTT
TRBD1	NA	TRBV2	TRBJ1-3	CASARQGADGNTIYF	TGTGCCAGCGCTAGACAGGGGGCAGATGGAAACACCATATATTTT
NA	NA	TRBV7-9	TRBJ2-7	CASSSTSEVYEQYF	TGTGCCAGCAGCTCAACTTCGGAGGTCTACGAGCAGTACTTC
TRBD2	NA	TRBV7-2	TRBJ2-1	CASSLVGTSGAVNEQFF	TGTGCCAGCAGCTTAGTTGGGACTAGCGGGGCGGTGAATGAGCAGTTCTTC
TRBD1	NA	TRBV19	TRBJ1-1	CASRKEGQVRTEAFF	TGTGCCAGTAGGAAAGAGGGACAGGTGAGGACTGAAGCTTTCTTT
TRBD2	once	TRBV11-3	TRBJ2-3	CASSSGLAGEIVTTDTQYF	TGTGCCAGCAGCTCGGGACTAGCGGGAGAGATTGTTACCACAGATACGCAGTATTTT